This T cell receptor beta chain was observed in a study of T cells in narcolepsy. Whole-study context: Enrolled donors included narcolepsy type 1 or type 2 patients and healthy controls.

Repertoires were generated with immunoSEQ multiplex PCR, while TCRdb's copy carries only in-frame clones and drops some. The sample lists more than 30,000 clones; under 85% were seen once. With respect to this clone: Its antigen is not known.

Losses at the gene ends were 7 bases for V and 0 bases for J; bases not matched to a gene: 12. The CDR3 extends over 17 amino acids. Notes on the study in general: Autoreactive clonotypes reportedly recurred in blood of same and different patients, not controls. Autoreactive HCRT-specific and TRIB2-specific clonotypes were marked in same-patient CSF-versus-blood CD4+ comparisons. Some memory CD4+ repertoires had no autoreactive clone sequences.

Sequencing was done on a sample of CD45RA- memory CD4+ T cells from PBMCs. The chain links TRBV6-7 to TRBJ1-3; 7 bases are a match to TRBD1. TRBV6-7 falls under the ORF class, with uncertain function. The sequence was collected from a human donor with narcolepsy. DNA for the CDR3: TGTGCCAGCATTTCCCGACAGGGATCGATCTCTGGAAACACCATATATTTT. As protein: CASISRQGSISGNTIYF.